Presented here are 24 T cell receptor beta chains from one specimen sequenced in a study of CD8+ T cells in alopecia areata. RNA, once extracted, was reverse transcribed into cDNA for use as the sequencing template. Using immunoSEQ multiplex PCR, the repertoire was profiled, and TCRdb retains in-frame clones only, with some absent. The sample shows around 190,000 clones, 50% to 60% of them seen only once. Treatment given: oral pan-JAK inhibitor, 5-10 mg twice daily. The source material was CD4+ T cells sorted from blood, sampled at week 4, from a patient treated with tofacitinib. Receptors originate from a human donor with alopecia areata.

J is TRBJ1-4 and V is TRBV29-1; weak D call: TRBD1 (5 bases). CDR1 is SQVTM and CDR2 is ANQGSEA in the germline V gene. With 4 bases removed from V and 3 bases from J, the gap between germline ends came to 6 bases. CDR3 length: 12 residues. The CDR3 region is CSVGRANEKLFF. The CDR3 bases are TGCAGCGTTGGCAGGGCTAATGAAAAACTGTTTTTT.

This rearrangement joins TRBV5-4 to TRBJ2-3; D is unclear. The CDR3 is 14 amino acids. The V gene lost 4 bases and the J gene lost 8 bases, with 17 bases spanning the gap. Germline V gene sequence: CDR1 SGHNT, CDR2 YYREEE (reference sequence). In DNA form, the CDR3 reads TGTGCCAGCAGCCCAAACAGATGGGATGCTACGCAGTATTTT. This gives the protein CASSPNRWDATQYF.

The chain couples TRBV6-5 to TRBJ1-5; D not resolved. The germline CDR1 and CDR2 sequences are MNHEY and SVGAGI. Trimming pared 6 bases from V and 3 bases from J, leaving 12 bases between. The CDR3 covers 14 residues. The CDR3 here is CASSPTQYNQPQHF. DNA for the CDR3: TGTGCCAGCAGCCCTACACAATACAATCAGCCCCAGCATTTT.

V usage is TRBV5-1 and J usage is TRBJ2-7; no firm D call. The CDR3 has 15 residues. CDR1 is SGHRS and CDR2 is YFSETQ in the germline V gene. The V end lost 2 bases, the J end lost 0 bases, and 12 bases lay between the germline ends. The CDR3 bases are TGCGCCAGCAGCTTAGGGCTTTTGGGCTCCTACGAGCAGTACTTC. Its translation is CASSLGLLGSYEQYF.

This chain connects TRBV5-1 to TRBJ2-1; 9 bases match TRBD2. Per germline, CDR1 SGHRS and CDR2 YFSETQ. The ends lost 4 bases at V and 8 bases at J; junction bases unmatched: 7. CDR3 length: 14 residues. In nucleotides, the CDR3 is TGCGCCAGCAGCCAGGGACTAGCTAACGATGAGCAGTTCTTC. It specifies CASSQGLANDEQFF.

V and J are TRBV29-1 and TRBJ2-5; D uncertain. This CDR3 contains 12 residues. V dropped 4 bases and J dropped 5 bases, with 11 bases sitting between them. The V gene's germline CDR1 is SQVTM and CDR2 ANQGSEA. The DNA of the CDR3 is TGCAGCGTTGCGCCGGGCGGTGAGACCCAGTACTTC. Translated, it gives CSVAPGGETQYF.

This chain uses TRBV5-1 with TRBJ2-7; D call uncertain. This CDR3 has 12 residues. V lost 1 base, J lost 4 bases, and 6 bases lay in between. Germline V gene sequence: CDR1 SGHRS, CDR2 YFSETQ. DNA for the CDR3: TGCGCCAGCAGCTTGAACCTTTACGAGCAGTACTTC. Protein: CASSLNLYEQYF.

This sequence joins TRBV6-5 and TRBJ1-5; TRBD1 is a possible D gene (5 bases). Trimming cost V 2 bases and J 7 bases, with 9 bases left between them. CDR1 MNHEY and CDR2 SVGAGI come from the germline V gene. The CDR3 totals 13 residues. The CDR3: CASSYRREQPQHF. Here the CDR3 DNA reads TGTGCCAGCAGTTACCGCAGGGAACAGCCCCAGCATTTT.

V and J are TRBV2 and TRBJ2-6; the D is unclear. The CDR3 spans 16 residues. The V end lost 0 bases, the J end lost 0 bases, and 6 bases lay between the germline ends. Germline loops: CDR1 SNHLY, CDR2 FYNNEI. For the CDR3, the DNA is TGTGCCAGCAGTGAAGCGGAGTTCTCTGGGGCCAACGTCCTGACTTTC. Residues: CASSEAEFSGANVLTF.

This rearrangement joins TRBV29-1 to TRBJ2-1; 9 nucleotides match TRBD2. Losses at the gene ends were 4 bases for V and 10 bases for J; bases not matched to a gene: 11. Germline CDR1 is SQVTM and CDR2 is ANQGSEA. The CDR3 contains 14 residues. The CDR3, as DNA: TGCAGCGTTGGTCGTGTAGCGGGAGCTTTGGAGCAGTTCTTC. Translation gives CSVGRVAGALEQFF.

This clone was counted a few times. The chain carries TRBV2 and TRBJ2-1; a weak D match, TRBD1 (6 bases). Germline assignment: CDR1 SNHLY and CDR2 FYNNEI. Trimming shortened V by 6 bases and J by 9 bases, and 21 bases separated the two germline ends. This CDR3 contains 15 residues. The CDR3 nucleotides are TGTGCCAGCAGCCTCTCCGGGCAGGGGCGAAGTGAGCAGTTCTTC. It codes for CASSLSGQGRSEQFF. Combining the CDR3 with reference TRBV2 and TRBJ2-1 gives the whole variable domain EPEVTQTPSHQVTQMGQEVILRCVPISNHLYFYWYRQILGQKVEFLVSFYNNEISEKSEIFDDQFSVERPDGSNFTLKIRSTKLEDSAMYFCASSLSGQGRSEQFFGPGTRLTVL.

The chain has TRBV30 and TRBJ1-1, with 7 bases identical to TRBD1. The germline V gene encodes CDR1 GTSNPN and CDR2 SVGIG (reference sequence). V shed 7 bases and J 5 bases; nucleotides not matched to a gene: 7. This CDR3 region has 12 residues. The CDR3 region has the DNA TGTGCCTACGACAGGGTGGGGACTGAAGCTTTCTTT. This codes for CAYDRVGTEAFF.

The V and J genes are TRBV30 and TRBJ1-1; the D is unclear. The V gene's germline CDR1 is GTSNPN and CDR2 SVGIG (reference sequence). Trimming removed 8 bases at V and 0 bases at J, with 13 bases between. This CDR3 contains 13 residues. CDR3 sequence: CARRPRLNTEAFF. Written as DNA, the CDR3 is TGTGCCCGCCGGCCAAGGCTGAACACTGAAGCTTTCTTT.

The chain uses TRBV29-1 and TRBJ1-5, with D maybe TRBD1 (5 bases). CDR1 is SQVTM, CDR2 ANQGSEA, per germline. V was cut by 5 bases and J by 7 bases, with 15 bases left in between. This CDR3 comprises 13 residues. The CDR3 region has the DNA TGCAGCGTTTCAGGTGGGGGGGGACAGCCCCAGCATTTT. Translated: CSVSGGGGQPQHF.

The chain carries TRBV11-2 and TRBJ2-1, with unresolved D. Deletions cut 5 bases from V and 6 bases from J, with 8 bases between. The length of the CDR3 is 12 residues. Germline V CDR1 and CDR2: SGHAT, FQNNGV. The CDR3 here is CASSPSGNEQFF. In DNA, the CDR3 is TGTGCCAGCAGCCCCTCAGGCAATGAGCAGTTCTTC.

The chain is built from TRBV5-1 and TRBJ2-3, with 8 bases lining up with TRBD2. The CDR3 spans 16 residues. Losses at the gene ends were 0 bases for V and 6 bases for J; bases not matched to a gene: 9. Germline CDR1 is SGHRS and CDR2 is YFSETQ. CDR3 residues: CASSLEGSGTWDTQYF. Here the CDR3 DNA reads TGCGCCAGCAGCTTGGAAGGTAGCGGGACTTGGGATACGCAGTATTTT. Complete variable domain (other parts from reference TRBV5-1 and TRBJ2-3): KAGVTQTPRYLIKTRGQQVTLSCSPISGHRSVSWYQQTPGQGLQFLFEYFSETQRNKGNFPGRFSGRQFSNSRSEMNVSTLELGDSALYLCASSLEGSGTWDTQYFGPGTRLTVL.

V gene TRBV4-1 combines with J gene TRBJ2-2, with D possibly matching TRBD2 (5 bases). Trimming left V 3 bases short and J 4 bases short, with 12 bases between. This CDR3 has 15 residues. In germline, CDR1 is MGHRA, CDR2 YSYEKL. Written as DNA, the CDR3 is TGCGCCAGCAGCCAGGGGTTAAGCGGCACCGGGGAGCTGTTTTTT. Translated, it gives CASSQGLSGTGELFF.

This chain uses TRBV4-1 with TRBJ2-1, with 7 nucleotides matching TRBD2. The V gene's germline CDR1 is MGHRA and CDR2 YSYEKL. The CDR3 sequence is 14 residues long. V lost 4 bases and J lost 5; bases outside the gene matches: 5. The CDR3 DNA sequence: TGCGCCAGCAGCCGGGCGGGAGCCCACAATGAGCAGTTCTTC. Amino acids: CASSRAGAHNEQFF.

The CDR3 nucleotides read TGTGCCAGCAAGGGGGACAGGAATAATGAAAAACTGTTTTTT. Its translation is CASKGDRNNEKLFF. The rearrangement joins TRBV25-1 to TRBJ1-4; 8 bases match TRBD1. Trimming at V came to 7 bases and at J to 4 bases, leaving 5 bases not matched to a gene. Germline lookup yields CDR1 MGHDK and CDR2 SYGVNS. CDR3 length: 14 amino acids.

The V call is TRBV5-1, the J call TRBJ2-3, with D unresolved. V lost 1 base and J lost 0, with 18 bases in between. This CDR3 comprises 18 residues. Germline loops: CDR1 SGHRS, CDR2 YFSETQ. In DNA, the CDR3 is TGCGCCAGCAGCTTGAAGCTCGGTGGAAGCGCGAGCACAGATACGCAGTATTTT. This gives the protein CASSLKLGGSASTDTQYF.

The chain joins TRBV4-3 to TRBJ2-1, with TRBD2 identical over 7 bases. CDR1 LGHNA and CDR2 YSLEER come from the germline V gene. CDR3 size: 15 residues. Trimming at V came to 5 bases and at J to 2 bases, leaving 6 bases not matched to a gene. The CDR3 reads CASSLSGETYNEQFF. Here the CDR3 DNA reads TGCGCCAGCAGCTTAAGCGGGGAAACCTACAATGAGCAGTTCTTC.

V and J are TRBV2 and TRBJ2-5, with 9 bases that match TRBD1. Trimming took 6 bases from V and 5 from J; bases not matched to a gene: 10. This CDR3 contains 15 residues. Germline CDR1 SNHLY, CDR2 FYNNEI. CDR3 sequence (DNA): TGTGCCAGCAGGACCGATACAGGGGGCGGGGAGACCCAGTACTTC. Its translation: CASRTDTGGGETQYF.

The gene calls are TRBV11-2 and TRBJ2-1; D remains unclear. Looked up from germline, CDR1 is SGHAT and CDR2 is FQNNGV. This CDR3 is built from 15 residues. V was shortened by 1 base and J by 4 bases, with 11 bases between the two germline ends. The CDR3 loop reads CASSLAGYIYNEQFF. CDR3 in DNA: TGTGCCAGCAGCTTAGCCGGGTATATTTACAATGAGCAGTTCTTC. The full variable domain, completed using reference TRBV11-2 and TRBJ2-1, is EAGVAQSPRYKIIEKRQSVAFWCNPISGHATLYWYQQILGQGPKLLIQFQNNGVVDDSQLPKDRFSAERLKGVDSTLKIQPAKLEDSAVYLCASSLAGYIYNEQFFGPGTRLTVL.

This clone was counted only a few times. The chain is built from TRBV4-1 and TRBJ1-5, with 8 bases matching TRBD1. Germline V lookup: CDR1 MGHRA, CDR2 YSYEKL. Trimming cost V 0 bases and J 0 bases; bases outside gene matches: 13. The CDR3 loop spans 20 amino acids. CDR3 DNA: TGCGCCAGCAGCCAAGACCTGCGGACAGGGAGTTTTTATAGCAATCAGCCCCAGCATTTT. Translated, it gives CASSQDLRTGSFYSNQPQHF.